This TCR beta chain was observed in a study of blood T cell repertoires in COVID-19. Profiling relied on immunoSEQ multiplex PCR, and the TCRdb table lists in-frame clones only, not all of them. Of about 250,000 clones in the sample, about nine tenths were seen once. Allocation to cohorts depended on clinical history reported by the participants. Cohort 3 donors counted as recovered after two negative PCRs, clearance, or resolved symptoms. The CDR3 sequence is 13 residues long. Between the trimmed V and J ends, which lost 2 bases and 3 bases, there was a span of 7 bases. The germline V gene encodes CDR1 SGHNT and CDR2 YENEEA.

This TCR was sampled from a man aged 18 to 35 who had recovered from COVID-19. J is TRBJ1-1 and V is TRBV11-3, with D unclear. The sequenced sample was PBMCs or T cells enriched from blood (not recorded which). The CDR3 coding sequence is TGTGCCAGCAGCTTAAGCAGGTACACTGAAGCTTTCTTT. The encoded protein is CASSLSRYTEAFF.